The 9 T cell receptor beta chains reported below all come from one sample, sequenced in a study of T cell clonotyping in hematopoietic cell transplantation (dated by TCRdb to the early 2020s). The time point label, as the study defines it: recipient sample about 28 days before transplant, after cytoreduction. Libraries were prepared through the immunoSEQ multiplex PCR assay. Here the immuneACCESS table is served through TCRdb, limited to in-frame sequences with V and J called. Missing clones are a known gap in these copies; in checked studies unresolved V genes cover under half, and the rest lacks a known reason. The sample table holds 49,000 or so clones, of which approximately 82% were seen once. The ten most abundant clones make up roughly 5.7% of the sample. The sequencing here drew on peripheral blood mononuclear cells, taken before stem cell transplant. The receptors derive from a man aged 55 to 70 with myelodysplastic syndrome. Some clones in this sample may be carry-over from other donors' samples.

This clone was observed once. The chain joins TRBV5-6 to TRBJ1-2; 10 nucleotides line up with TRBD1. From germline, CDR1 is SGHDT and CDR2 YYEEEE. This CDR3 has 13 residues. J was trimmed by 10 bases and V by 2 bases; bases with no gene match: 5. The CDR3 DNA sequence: TGTGCCAGCAGCTTACAGGGACAGGGGATCTACACCTTC. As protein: CASSLQGQGIYTF.

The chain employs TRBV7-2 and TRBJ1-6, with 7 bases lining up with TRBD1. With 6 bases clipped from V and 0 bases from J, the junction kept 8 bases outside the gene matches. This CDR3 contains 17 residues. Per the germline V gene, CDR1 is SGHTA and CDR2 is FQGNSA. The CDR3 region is CASRPGQESSYNSPLHF. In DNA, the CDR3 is TGTGCCAGCAGACCCGGACAGGAGAGCTCCTATAATTCACCCCTCCACTTT.

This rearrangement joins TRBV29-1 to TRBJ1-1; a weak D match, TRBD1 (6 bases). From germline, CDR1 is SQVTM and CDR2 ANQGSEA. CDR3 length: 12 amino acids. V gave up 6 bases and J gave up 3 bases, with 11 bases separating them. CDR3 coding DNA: TGCAGCGTGGGGAGGGGGGACACTGAAGCTTTCTTT. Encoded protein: CSVGRGDTEAFF. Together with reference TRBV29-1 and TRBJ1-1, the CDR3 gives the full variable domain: SAVISQKPSRDICQRGTSLTIQCQVDSQVTMMFWYRQQPGQSLTLIATANQGSEATYESGFVIDKFPISRPNLTFSTLTVSNMSPEDSSIYLCSVGRGDTEAFFGQGTRLTVV.

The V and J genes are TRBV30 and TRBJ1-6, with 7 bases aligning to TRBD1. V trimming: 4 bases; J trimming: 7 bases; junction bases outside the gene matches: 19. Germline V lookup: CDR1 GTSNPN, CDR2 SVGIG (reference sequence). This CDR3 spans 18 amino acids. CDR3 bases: TGTGCCTGGACCCGAAAGCCGGGACAGAGACCTTCAAATTCACCCCTCCACTTT. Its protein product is CAWTRKPGQRPSNSPLHF.

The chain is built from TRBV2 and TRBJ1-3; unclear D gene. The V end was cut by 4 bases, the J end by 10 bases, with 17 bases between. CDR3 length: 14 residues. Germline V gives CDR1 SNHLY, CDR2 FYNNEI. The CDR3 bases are TGTGCCAGCAGTGTAGACCTAGGCGGGAGGACCATATATTTT. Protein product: CASSVDLGGRTIYF.

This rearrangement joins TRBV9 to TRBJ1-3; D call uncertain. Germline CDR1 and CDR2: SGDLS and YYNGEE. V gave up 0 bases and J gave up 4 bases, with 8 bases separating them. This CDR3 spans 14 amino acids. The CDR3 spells CASSVEAVGNTIYF. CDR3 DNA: TGTGCCAGCAGCGTAGAGGCTGTAGGAAACACCATATATTTT.

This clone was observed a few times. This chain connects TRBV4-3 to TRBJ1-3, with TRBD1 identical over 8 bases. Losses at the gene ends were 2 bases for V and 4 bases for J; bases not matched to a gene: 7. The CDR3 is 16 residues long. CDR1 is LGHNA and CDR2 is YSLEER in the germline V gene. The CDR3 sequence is CASSQTRGLAGNTIYF. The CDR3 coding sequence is TGCGCCAGCAGCCAAACCAGGGGGCTAGCGGGAAACACCATATATTTT.

The DNA of the CDR3 is TGTGCCAGCAGTTCCCTACAGGGCGTGAACACTGAAGCTTTCTTT. This gives the protein CASSSLQGVNTEAFF. The chain couples TRBV6-6 to TRBJ1-1; a possible D gene is TRBD1 (6 bases). The V gene lost 4 bases and the J gene lost 0 bases, with 12 bases spanning the gap. The CDR3 has 15 amino acids. Germline values: CDR1 MNHNY, CDR2 SVGAGI (reference sequence).

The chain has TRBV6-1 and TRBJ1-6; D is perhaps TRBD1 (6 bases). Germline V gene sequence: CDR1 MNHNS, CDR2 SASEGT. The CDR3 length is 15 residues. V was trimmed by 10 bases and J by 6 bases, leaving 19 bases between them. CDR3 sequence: CATGGAGGPNSPLHF. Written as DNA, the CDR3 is TGTGCCACGGGGGGCGCCGGGGGGCCTAATTCACCCCTCCACTTT.